The 25 T cell receptor beta chains listed next were all sequenced from one sample in a study of T cell repertoires in cytomegalovirus infection. TCRdb independently ran MiXCR on the reads; one entry per CDR3 protein. Here the sample spans roughly 630,000 distinct CDR3 sequences, 20% to 25% being singletons. The sequenced sample was CD8+ T cells from PBMCs. These receptors were taken from a human donor in good health (CMV status not recorded). Some clones in this sample may be carry-over from other donors' samples.

The chain carries TRBV10-3 and TRBJ2-7, with a weak D call TRBD1 (6 bases). CDR1 and CDR2 from the germline V gene are ENHRY and SYGVKD. V gave up 7 bases and J gave up 5 bases, with 15 bases separating them. The CDR3 extends over 13 amino acids. The CDR3 DNA is TGTGCCATCACCTCCACAGGGCAAGACGAGCAGTACGTC. Protein: CAITSTGQDEQYV.

At least ten counts were recorded for this clonotype. This sequence joins TRBV7-2 and TRBJ2-3; tentative D call: TRBD1 (7 bases). Deletions cut 5 bases from V and 2 bases from J, with 17 bases between. In germline, CDR1 is SGHTA, CDR2 FQGNSA. There are 16 residues in the CDR3. CDR3 sequence reads: CASSPRRGPDTDTQYF. In DNA form, the CDR3 reads TGTGCCAGCAGCCCAAGGAGGGGGCCCGACACAGATACGCAGTATTTT. The entire variable domain, with the rest obtained from reference TRBV7-2 and TRBJ2-3, is as follows: GAGVSQSPSNKVTEKGKDVELRCDPISGHTALYWYRQSLGQGLEFLIYFQGNSAPDKSGLPSDRFSAERTGGSVSTLTIQRTQQEDSAVYLCASSPRRGPDTDTQYFGPGTRLTVL.

This chain joins TRBV28 and TRBJ2-3; D is possibly TRBD1 (6 bases). Germline CDR1 is MDHEN and CDR2 is SYDVKM. The V end was cut by 6 bases, the J end by 1 base, with 20 bases between. This CDR3 has 17 amino acids. This CDR3 reads CASRLQGLGRGTDTQYF. CDR3 coding DNA: TGTGCCAGCAGGTTACAGGGCCTCGGTAGGGGCACAGATACGCAGTATTTT.

This clonotype appeared many times. This chain connects TRBV6-5 to TRBJ2-1; 10 bases match TRBD1. This CDR3 region has 15 residues. Losses at the gene ends were 6 bases for V and 10 bases for J; bases not matched to a gene: 12. CDR1 and CDR2 (germline): MNHEY, SVGAGI. CDR3 residues: CASRLTGQGKVEQFF. Here the CDR3 DNA reads TGTGCCAGCAGGCTGACGGGACAGGGGAAGGTCGAGCAGTTCTTC.

This clonotype was seen many times. The V and J genes are TRBV7-6 and TRBJ2-7, with D unresolved. V was pared by 0 bases and J by 4 bases, with 7 bases between. The CDR3 has 13 amino acids. CDR1 and CDR2 (germline): SGHVS, FNYEAQ. The CDR3 sequence is CASSLAETYEQYV. In DNA, the CDR3 is TGTGCCAGCAGCTTAGCGGAGACTTACGAGCAGTACGTC.

Comment on this clonotype: A junction boundary mismatches the germline segment, possibly from a read error. V and J are TRBV10-3 and TRBJ2-3, with no clear D. Germline assignment: CDR1 ENHRY and CDR2 SYGVKD. CDR3 length equals 16 residues. In nucleotides, the CDR3 is TGTGCCATCGGTGAGTCGAACCAGGCTCTTTCAGATACGCAGTATTTT. Its protein is CAIGESNQALSDTQYF.

In DNA, the CDR3 is TGTGCCACCAGTGATTGGAGGGGAGAAGAGACCCAGTACTTC. It is translated as CATSDWRGEETQYF. The J gene is TRBJ2-5, the V gene TRBV24-1, with D perhaps TRBD2 (6 bases). Germline V lookup: CDR1 KGHDR, CDR2 SFDVKD. Between the trimmed V and J ends, which lost 2 bases and 3 bases, there was a span of 9 bases. The CDR3 length is 14 residues.

This clonotype was seen ten or more times. The rearrangement joins TRBV10-3 to TRBJ2-3, with 8 bases that match TRBD1. This CDR3 has 16 amino acids. J was trimmed by 3 bases and V by 10 bases; bases with no gene match: 15. In germline, CDR1 is ENHRY, CDR2 SYGVKD. The CDR3 DNA sequence: TGTGCCACCAAACGGACAGGGACAGCTCTAACAGATACGCAGTATTTT. Translation: CATKRTGTALTDTQYF.

This clonotype was detected ten times or more. J is TRBJ2-1 and V is TRBV6-2 or TRBV6-3, with D unclear. Germline loops: CDR1 MNHEY, CDR2 SVGEGT. This CDR3 contains 16 residues. V lost 4 bases, J lost 0 bases, and 13 bases lay in between. The CDR3 is CASSFISQSSYNEQFF. As DNA, the CDR3 is TGTGCCAGCAGTTTTATATCACAGAGCTCCTACAATGAGCAGTTCTTC.

This clonotype was seen a handful of times. V gene TRBV12-5 combines with J gene TRBJ1-2, with D maybe TRBD1 (6 bases). V was shortened by 0 bases and J by 5 bases, with 10 bases between the two germline ends. The V gene's germline CDR1 is LGHNT and CDR2 FRNRAP. This CDR3 spans 14 amino acids. The CDR3 spells CASGLVVGAYGYTF. The DNA for the CDR3 is TGTGCTAGTGGTTTGGTAGTGGGGGCATATGGCTACACCTTC.

The rearrangement joins TRBV29-1 to TRBJ2-7; the D is unclear. Trimming took 6 bases from V and 0 from J, leaving 12 bases between them. This CDR3 comprises 13 residues. Germline V lookup: CDR1 SQVTM, CDR2 ANQGSEA. The CDR3 sequence is CSVGDVNSYEQYV. CDR3 coding DNA: TGCAGCGTGGGTGACGTGAACTCCTACGAGCAGTACGTC.

This clonotype was detected ten times or more. This rearrangement joins TRBV4-1 to TRBJ2-7; 8 positions match TRBD1. Germline trimming cut 2 bases from V and 4 bases from J; bases unmatched to any gene: 7. The CDR3 length is 15 residues. Germline V gives CDR1 MGHRA, CDR2 YSYEKL. CDR3 nucleotide sequence: TGCGCCAGCAGCCAATTTGAGGACAGGGAATACGAGCAGTACTTC. Protein: CASSQFEDREYEQYF.

This clonotype appeared many times. J is TRBJ2-1 and V is TRBV25-1; possible D gene TRBD1, 6 bases. The CDR3 runs to 16 residues. CDR1 is MGHDK and CDR2 is SYGVNS in the germline V gene. Trimming took off 3 bases at V and 0 bases at J, with 12 bases between the two ends. This CDR3 is CASSDFTGSSYNEQFF. The CDR3 coding sequence is TGTGCCAGCAGTGACTTTACAGGGAGCTCCTACAATGAGCAGTTCTTC.

This clonotype was detected a few times. V and J are TRBV2 and TRBJ1-2; TRBD1 agrees at 9 bases. CDR1 and CDR2 from the germline V gene are SNHLY and FYNNEI. CDR3 size: 15 residues. J gave up 8 bases and V 4 bases, and 11 bases lay outside the gene matches. The CDR3 loop reads CASSGGTGPLTGYTF. In nucleotides, the CDR3 is TGTGCCAGCAGTGGCGGGACAGGGCCTCTTACGGGCTACACCTTC.

Only a few counts were recorded for this clonotype. V is TRBV28 and J is TRBJ2-7; 7 nucleotides align to TRBD2. Trimming at V came to 6 bases and at J to 0 bases, leaving 5 bases not matched to a gene. The CDR3 length is 14 residues. Germline-derived CDR1 and CDR2 are MDHEN and SYDVKM. As DNA, the CDR3 is TGTGCCAGCAGCCCCGGGGGGTTCTCCTACGAGCAGTACTTC. It encodes CASSPGGFSYEQYF.

This clonotype was counted between two and nine times. The chain employs TRBV28 and TRBJ2-1; 8 bases line up with TRBD2. Per germline, CDR1 MDHEN and CDR2 SYDVKM. The V segment lost 6 bases and the J segment 5 bases; nucleotides outside the gene matches: 12. CDR3 length: 16 amino acids. This chain's CDR3 is CASSPGVLSGNNEQFF. CDR3 nucleotide sequence: TGTGCCAGCAGCCCTGGGGTCCTTAGCGGGAACAATGAGCAGTTCTTC. Combining the CDR3 with reference TRBV28 and TRBJ2-1 gives the whole variable domain DVKVTQSSRYLVKRTGEKVFLECVQDMDHENMFWYRQDPGLGLRLIYFSYDVKMKEKGDIPEGYSVSREKKERFSLILESASTNQTSMYLCASSPGVLSGNNEQFFGPGTRLTVL.

The sample holds one count of this clonotype. V gene TRBV7-4 combines with J gene TRBJ1-1; 7 bases line up with TRBD1. This CDR3 has 14 amino acids. Germline CDR1 and CDR2: SGHVT and SQSDAQ. After removal of 6 bases from V and 1 base from J, the junction contained 5 bases not matched to a gene. The CDR3 nucleotides read TGTGCCAGCAGAGCCGGGACAGAGAACACTGAAGCTTTCTTT. As protein: CASRAGTENTEAFF.

This clonotype has a count of ten or more. This sequence joins TRBV7-8 and TRBJ2-6; D unclear. This CDR3 region has 15 residues. V was shortened by 7 bases and J by 4 bases, with 14 bases between the two germline ends. Germline loops: CDR1 SGHVS, CDR2 FQNEAQ. Written as DNA, the CDR3 is TGTGCCAGCAAGGACGGAGCCCCCGGGGCCAACGTCCTGACTTTC. Encoded protein: CASKDGAPGANVLTF.

This clonotype has only a few counts. The rearrangement links TRBV28 to TRBJ2-7; D is unresolved. V lost 4 bases, J lost 4 bases, and 17 bases lay in between. The CDR3 loop spans 15 amino acids. Looked up from germline, CDR1 is MDHEN and CDR2 is SYDVKM. The CDR3 DNA sequence: TGTGCCAGCAGTTCCCCCGACACCGTTGGATACGAGCAGTACGTC. Amino acid sequence: CASSSPDTVGYEQYV.

The chain has TRBV2 and TRBJ1-1; weak D call: TRBD1 (5 bases). With 6 bases removed from V and 0 bases from J, the gap between germline ends came to 14 bases. Germline V gives CDR1 SNHLY, CDR2 FYNNEI. CDR3 length: 15 amino acids. CDR3 amino acids: CASSYYRSMNTEAFF. CDR3 nucleotides: TGTGCCAGCAGCTATTACAGGTCAATGAACACTGAAGCTTTCTTT.

J is TRBJ2-7 and V is TRBV2; the D is unclear. Germline loops: CDR1 SNHLY, CDR2 FYNNEI. V gave up 2 bases and J gave up 3 bases, with 8 bases separating them. This CDR3 has 13 amino acids. CDR3 sequence reads: CASSEIFDYEQYV. The DNA for the CDR3 is TGTGCCAGCAGTGAAATATTCGACTACGAGCAGTACGTC.

A remark on this clonotype: This may be a read error: a much more frequent sequence differs by one nucleotide. The chain has TRBV7-8 and TRBJ2-1; no clear D. This CDR3 region has 11 residues. Germline lookup yields CDR1 SGHVS and CDR2 FQNEAQ. DNA of the CDR3: TGTGCCACCACACGTGGTGGTGAGCAGTCCTTC. Encoded protein: CATTRGGEQSF.

For this clonotype: One junction end disagrees with the germline gene, perhaps due to a read error. The J gene is TRBJ2-4, the V gene TRBV2, with 9 positions matching TRBD2. Germline CDR1 and CDR2: SNHLY and FYNNEI. The CDR3 length is 11 residues. The CDR3 is CASTPGGTSFF. DNA for the CDR3: TGTGCCAGCACCCCAGGAGGGACTAGCTTCTTC.

The table lists this clonotype with a few counts. The chain has TRBV20-1 and TRBJ2-2; 7 nucleotides match TRBD1. The CDR3 is made up of 13 amino acids. CDR1 is DFQATT, CDR2 SNEGSKA, per germline (reference sequence). CDR3 sequence reads: CRVEQGLTGELFF. Here the CDR3 DNA reads TGCAGGGTTGAACAGGGGTTAACCGGGGAGCTGTTTTTT.

V is TRBV10-3 and J is TRBJ2-1, with D maybe TRBD2 (6 bases). V was cut by 8 bases and J by 6 bases, with 17 bases left in between. The CDR3 totals 14 residues. From germline, CDR1 is ENHRY and CDR2 SYGVKD. This CDR3 is CAILSAGLGNEQFF. In DNA, the CDR3 is TGTGCCATCCTCTCGGCGGGGTTGGGCAATGAGCAGTTCTTC.